The clone carrying this T cell receptor (beta chain) was recorded once. TCRdb keeps only in-frame clones here, not all; method: immunoSEQ multiplex PCR. The table has 700,000 to 950,000 clones, about 97% seen once. It was CD45RO-negative cells, positively selected for CCR7, that made up naive CD8 cells, with terminally differentiated effector memory CD45RA+ cells excluded. The sample is drawn from a study of shared clonotypes between healthy human individuals. This CDR3 spans 16 amino acids. V was pared by 6 bases and J by 3 bases, with 14 bases of the junction left unmatched. From germline, CDR1 is SGDLS and CDR2 YYNGEE.

The chain is built from TRBV9 and TRBJ2-5, with 7 bases fitting TRBD2. Sequencing was performed on naive CD8+ T cells sorted from blood. This TCR derives from a young man in good health. The CDR3 region has the DNA TGTGCCAGCACCCTACTCGATAGCGGGCTGGAAGAGACCCAGTACTTC. Encoded protein: CASTLLDSGLEETQYF.